This T cell receptor (beta chain) was obtained from a study of T cell responses to AZD1222 COVID-19 vaccine. On the study more broadly: Timing groups of about 4 and about 12 weeks for second doses were pooled.

Concerning this clone itself: Its specificity is not known.

The table came from immunoSEQ multiplex PCR; TCRdb's copy has only in-frame clones and leaves some out. This table has more than 95,000 clones, over 90% appearing once. The study, taken as a whole, reports: White British ancestry dominated among donors, who included more females, and clonal diversity was possibly underestimated. Spike was spanned by vaccine-associated CD4 TCRs, with dominance at 160-218 and 743-854.

Germline V lookup: CDR1 SGHNT, CDR2 YYREEE (reference sequence). The CDR3 is 14 residues long. V shed 4 bases and J shed 4 bases, with 11 bases lying between them. This TCR was recovered from an adult in good health. The rearrangement links TRBV5-4 to TRBJ2-2; the D is unclear. Sequencing used peripheral blood, obtained on day 0 of AZD1222 vaccination. The CDR3 protein is CASSTNYPTGELFF. In DNA form, the CDR3 reads TGTGCCAGCAGCACGAACTACCCCACCGGGGAGCTGTTTTTT.